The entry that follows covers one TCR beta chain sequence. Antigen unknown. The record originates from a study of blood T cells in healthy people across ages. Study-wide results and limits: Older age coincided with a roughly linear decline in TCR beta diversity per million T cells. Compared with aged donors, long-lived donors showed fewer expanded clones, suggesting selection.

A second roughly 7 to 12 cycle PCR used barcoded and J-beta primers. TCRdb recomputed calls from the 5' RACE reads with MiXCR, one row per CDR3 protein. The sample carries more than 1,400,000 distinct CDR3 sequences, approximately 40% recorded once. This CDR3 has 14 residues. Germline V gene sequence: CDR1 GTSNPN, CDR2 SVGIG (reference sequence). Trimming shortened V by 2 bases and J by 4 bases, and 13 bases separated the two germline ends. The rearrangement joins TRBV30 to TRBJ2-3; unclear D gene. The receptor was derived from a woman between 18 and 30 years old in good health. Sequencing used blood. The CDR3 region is CAWSSLGLADTQYF. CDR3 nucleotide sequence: TGTGCCTGGAGTTCCCTCGGTCTTGCAGATACGCAGTATTTT. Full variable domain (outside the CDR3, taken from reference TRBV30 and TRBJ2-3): SQTIHQWPATLVQPVGSPLSLECTVEGTSNPNLYWYRQAAGRGLQLLFYSVGIGQISSEVPQNLSASRPQDRQFILSSKKLLLSDSGFYLCAWSSLGLADTQYFGPGTRLTVL.